Each of the 4 T cell receptor beta chains below was sequenced from the same sample in a study of lung T cells in sarcoidosis with Löfgren's syndrome. TCRdb re-analysed the reads in MiXCR, keeping a single row per CDR3 protein. Among 6,500 to 9,000 distinct CDR3 sequences listed, around 21% were seen once. Sample: CD4+ T cells from bronchoalveolar lavage fluid. All receptors derive from a human donor with sarcoidosis (Löfgren's syndrome or another form), or a control subject (not recorded which).

This clonotype was seen many times. The J gene is TRBJ2-5, the V gene TRBV10-3; D unresolved. The CDR3 is 13 residues long. In germline, CDR1 is ENHRY, CDR2 SYGVKD. V gave up 2 bases and J gave up 5 bases, with 9 bases separating them. The CDR3 reads CAISEGPGETQYF. The DNA of the CDR3 is TGTGCCATCAGTGAGGGTCCCGGGGAGACCCAGTACTTC.

This clonotype has at least ten counts. The chain couples TRBV7-2 to TRBJ1-5; TRBD1 matches at 9 bases. The CDR3 consists of 17 residues. In germline, CDR1 is SGHTA, CDR2 FQGNSA. Trimming took 5 bases from V and 1 from J; bases not matched to a gene: 9. CDR3 nucleotide sequence: TGTGCCAGCAGCCCGGGACAGGGAGGAAGGAGCAATCAGCCCCAGCATTTT. This encodes CASSPGQGGRSNQPQHF.

At least ten counts were recorded for this clonotype. The chain recombines TRBV6-1 with TRBJ2-7; 7 positions agree with TRBD1. With 7 bases clipped from V and 0 bases from J, the junction kept 6 bases outside the gene matches. CDR1 is MNHNS, CDR2 SASEGT, per germline. The CDR3 spans 14 residues. CDR3 protein: CASTPGQNSYEQYF. The CDR3 nucleotides read TGTGCCAGCACCCCGGGACAGAACTCCTACGAGCAGTACTTC.

This clonotype was seen at least ten times. This chain links TRBV2 with TRBJ1-5; tentative D call: TRBD1 (6 bases). Per the germline V gene, CDR1 is SNHLY and CDR2 is FYNNEI. This CDR3 is built from 14 residues. V gave up 2 bases and J gave up 7 bases, with 12 bases separating them. CDR3: CASSEPRGGQPQHF. The DNA for the CDR3 is TGTGCCAGCAGTGAACCCCGAGGGGGGCAGCCCCAGCATTTT.